This is a list of T cell receptor beta chains from one sample in a study of T cell responses to AZD1222 COVID-19 vaccine. The assay was immunoSEQ multiplex PCR, and TCRdb's table has in-frame clones only and misses some. The table has about 110,000 clones, roughly 87% seen once. Material: peripheral blood, obtained on day 0 of MenACWY control vaccination. Every receptor here comes from an adult in good health. CDR3s include the opening cysteine and the closing phenylalanine or tryptophan. The D gene is left open where the match is weak. Size values are once, few and many counts, or a class for expanded clones, and some rows have none.

d_gene: TRBD2; v_gene: TRBV19; abundance: NA; j_gene: TRBJ2-5; CDR3nt: TGTGCCACCCGGTCACGGGGGGGAGGAGAGACCCAGTACTTC; CDR3aa: CATRSRGGGETQYF
d_gene: NA; v_gene: TRBV6-4; abundance: NA; j_gene: TRBJ1-1; CDR3nt: TGTGCCAGCAGCGCGACAGCTTACACTGAAGCTTTCTTT; CDR3aa: CASSATAYTEAFF
d_gene: TRBD2; v_gene: TRBV5-1; abundance: NA; j_gene: TRBJ2-5; CDR3nt: TGCGCCAGCAGCTTCCAAGGGACTAGCGTTTGGGGAGAGACCCAGTACTTC; CDR3aa: CASSFQGTSVWGETQYF
d_gene: TRBD1; v_gene: TRBV7-2; abundance: NA; j_gene: TRBJ1-6; CDR3nt: TGTGCCAGCAGCTTATTACAGGGGGATTCACCCCTCCACTTT; CDR3aa: CASSLLQGDSPLHF
d_gene: TRBD1; v_gene: TRBV19; abundance: NA; j_gene: TRBJ2-1; CDR3nt: TGTGCCAGTAGTGGTCAGGGGGCAGGGACCTACAATGAGCAGTTCTTC; CDR3aa: CASSGQGAGTYNEQFF
d_gene: NA; v_gene: TRBV30; abundance: NA; j_gene: TRBJ1-5; CDR3nt: TGTGCCTGGAGCAGGGTAGGATTTCAGCCCCAGCATTTT; CDR3aa: CAWSRVGFQPQHF
d_gene: TRBD2; v_gene: TRBV7-9; abundance: NA; j_gene: TRBJ2-7; CDR3nt: TGTGCCAGCAGCTTAAAATTAGCGGGGTCCTACGAGCAGTACTTC; CDR3aa: CASSLKLAGSYEQYF
d_gene: NA; v_gene: TRBV7-2; abundance: once; j_gene: TRBJ2-3; CDR3nt: TGTGCCAGCACCCACCCTCAGCTGGATACGCAGTATTTT; CDR3aa: CASTHPQLDTQYF
d_gene: NA; v_gene: TRBV30; abundance: NA; j_gene: TRBJ2-7; CDR3nt: TGTGCCTGGACCGACGACCCATACGAGCAGTACTTC; CDR3aa: CAWTDDPYEQYF
d_gene: NA; v_gene: TRBV4-1; abundance: few; j_gene: TRBJ1-4; CDR3nt: TGCGCCAGCAGCCAAGATGGGGGTGGGAGGGCTGCAACTAATGAAAAACTGTTTTTT; CDR3aa: CASSQDGGGRAATNEKLFF
d_gene: NA; v_gene: TRBV28; abundance: NA; j_gene: TRBJ1-5; CDR3nt: TGTGCCAGCAGAAGCAATCAGCCCCAGCATTTT; CDR3aa: CASRSNQPQHF
d_gene: NA; v_gene: TRBV6-1; abundance: NA; j_gene: TRBJ1-2; CDR3nt: TGTGCCAGCAGTGAGACGGGTAACTATGGCTACACCTTC; CDR3aa: CASSETGNYGYTF
d_gene: TRBD2; v_gene: TRBV5-1; abundance: NA; j_gene: TRBJ2-3; CDR3nt: TGCGCCAGCAGCTTGTTCCTAGCGGGGGAGGATACGCAGTATTTT; CDR3aa: CASSLFLAGEDTQYF
d_gene: NA; v_gene: TRBV7-2; abundance: NA; j_gene: TRBJ1-5; CDR3nt: TGTGCCAGCAGCTTAGGGGCGACAGATAGCAATCAGCCCCAGCATTTT; CDR3aa: CASSLGATDSNQPQHF
d_gene: TRBD1; v_gene: TRBV27; abundance: once; j_gene: TRBJ2-2; CDR3nt: TGTGCCAGCAGATACCCGGGACAGGGCTTCACCGGGGAGCTGTTTTTT; CDR3aa: CASRYPGQGFTGELFF
d_gene: TRBD1; v_gene: TRBV7-7; abundance: NA; j_gene: TRBJ2-1; CDR3nt: TGTGCTAGCAGCCTTGGGACAGCCTACAATGAGCAGTTCTTC; CDR3aa: CASSLGTAYNEQFF
d_gene: TRBD2; v_gene: TRBV7-8; abundance: NA; j_gene: TRBJ2-5; CDR3nt: TGTGCCAGCAGCAGCCGACTAGCGGAGACCCAGTACTTC; CDR3aa: CASSSRLAETQYF
d_gene: NA; v_gene: TRBV19; abundance: NA; j_gene: TRBJ2-1; CDR3nt: TGTGCCAGTAGTATAGCGGGAACCCACAATGAGCAGTTCTTC; CDR3aa: CASSIAGTHNEQFF
d_gene: TRBD1; v_gene: TRBV7-9; abundance: NA; j_gene: TRBJ2-3; CDR3nt: TGTGCCCTCACGGGACAGGGGATGAGAAATACGCAGTATTTT; CDR3aa: CALTGQGMRNTQYF
d_gene: NA; v_gene: TRBV30; abundance: NA; j_gene: TRBJ1-4; CDR3nt: TGTGCCTGGATGGGCGAAAAACTGTTTTTT; CDR3aa: CAWMGEKLFF
d_gene: NA; v_gene: TRBV7-6; abundance: NA; j_gene: TRBJ1-5; CDR3nt: TGTGCCAGCAGCTTAGGCCATGGCAGCAATCAGCCCCAGCATTTT; CDR3aa: CASSLGHGSNQPQHF
d_gene: TRBD1; v_gene: TRBV6-5; abundance: NA; j_gene: TRBJ1-5; CDR3nt: TGTGCCAGCAACCCACTCGACAGGGGGAAGGGGCCCCAGCATTTT; CDR3aa: CASNPLDRGKGPQHF
d_gene: NA; v_gene: TRBV11-1; abundance: NA; j_gene: TRBJ1-1; CDR3nt: TGTGCCAGCAGCTTGCAGGGTGTTGGCGCTGAAGCTTTCTTT; CDR3aa: CASSLQGVGAEAFF
d_gene: TRBD2; v_gene: TRBV4-1; abundance: NA; j_gene: TRBJ2-3; CDR3nt: TGCGCCAGCAGCCAAACCGGGACTAGCGGGGGAGGCACAGATACGCAGTATTTT; CDR3aa: CASSQTGTSGGGTDTQYF
d_gene: TRBD1; v_gene: TRBV4-3; abundance: NA; j_gene: TRBJ1-2; CDR3nt: TGCGCCAGCAGCGTCGCTCCGGGACAGGCGTCTGGCTACACCTTC; CDR3aa: CASSVAPGQASGYTF
d_gene: NA; v_gene: TRBV9; abundance: few; j_gene: TRBJ2-1; CDR3nt: TGTGCCAGCAGCGTAGGAAACCCTGCTGACAATGAGCAGTTCTTC; CDR3aa: CASSVGNPADNEQFF
d_gene: NA; v_gene: TRBV14; abundance: NA; j_gene: TRBJ2-5; CDR3nt: TGTGCCAGCAGCCAAGGGGCGGTAGCGGCGCAAGAGACCCAGTACTTC; CDR3aa: CASSQGAVAAQETQYF
d_gene: NA; v_gene: TRBV5-4; abundance: NA; j_gene: TRBJ1-1; CDR3nt: TGTGCCAGCAGCGGAGGGGGGGCGATGAACACTGAAGCTTTCTTT; CDR3aa: CASSGGGAMNTEAFF
d_gene: NA; v_gene: TRBV30; abundance: NA; j_gene: TRBJ1-3; CDR3nt: TGTGCCTGGAGTGGGGGGAACACCATATATTTT; CDR3aa: CAWSGGNTIYF
d_gene: NA; v_gene: TRBV6-2/TRBV6-3; abundance: NA; j_gene: TRBJ2-7; CDR3nt: TGTGCCAGCAGTTTCCGACAGGTCTCCTACGAGCAGTACTTC; CDR3aa: CASSFRQVSYEQYF
d_gene: NA; v_gene: TRBV2; abundance: NA; j_gene: TRBJ1-1; CDR3nt: TGTGCCAGCACGCGGGCGGAGGGGAACACTGAAGCTTTCTTT; CDR3aa: CASTRAEGNTEAFF
d_gene: NA; v_gene: TRBV5-1; abundance: NA; j_gene: TRBJ1-4; CDR3nt: TGCGCCAGCAGCTTCCGGACGGGAAATGAAAAACTGTTTTTT; CDR3aa: CASSFRTGNEKLFF
d_gene: NA; v_gene: TRBV5-4; abundance: NA; j_gene: TRBJ1-2; CDR3nt: TGTGCCAGCAGCCTCCAGGGCGACTATGGCTACACCTTC; CDR3aa: CASSLQGDYGYTF
d_gene: NA; v_gene: TRBV5-4; abundance: NA; j_gene: TRBJ2-4; CDR3nt: TGTGCCAGCAGCTTGGAAAGAAACATTCAGTACTTC; CDR3aa: CASSLERNIQYF
d_gene: NA; v_gene: TRBV4-3; abundance: NA; j_gene: TRBJ1-1; CDR3nt: TGCGCCAGCAGCCAAGAGGCCGGACCGAACACTGAAGCTTTCTTT; CDR3aa: CASSQEAGPNTEAFF
d_gene: NA; v_gene: TRBV27; abundance: NA; j_gene: TRBJ1-6; CDR3nt: TGTGCCAGCAGTCCTCTTTGGGGGGGAACTAATTCACCCCTCCACTTT; CDR3aa: CASSPLWGGTNSPLHF
d_gene: TRBD1; v_gene: TRBV3-1/TRBV3-2; abundance: NA; j_gene: TRBJ1-6; CDR3nt: TGTGCCAGCAGCCAAGTTTCAGGACAGGGGAAAAATTCACCCCTCCACTTT; CDR3aa: CASSQVSGQGKNSPLHF
d_gene: NA; v_gene: TRBV2; abundance: NA; j_gene: TRBJ2-4; CDR3nt: TGTGCCAGCAGTGAAGCTAAACAGCTTATAGCCAAAAACATTCAGTACTTC; CDR3aa: CASSEAKQLIAKNIQYF
d_gene: NA; v_gene: TRBV10-3; abundance: NA; j_gene: TRBJ1-1; CDR3nt: TGTGCCATCAGTGAGATAGGGGGCACTGAAGCTTTCTTT; CDR3aa: CAISEIGGTEAFF
d_gene: NA; v_gene: TRBV5-6; abundance: NA; j_gene: TRBJ1-3; CDR3nt: TGTGCCAGCAGCTTGGGCCCGAGCTCTGGAAACACCATATATTTT; CDR3aa: CASSLGPSSGNTIYF
d_gene: TRBD2; v_gene: TRBV28; abundance: NA; j_gene: TRBJ2-5; CDR3nt: TGTGCCAGCAGTACGCCTAGCGGACAAGAGACCCAGTACTTC; CDR3aa: CASSTPSGQETQYF
d_gene: NA; v_gene: TRBV7-9; abundance: NA; j_gene: TRBJ1-6; CDR3nt: TGTGCCAGCAGCTTAAAGGGCGATAATTCACCCCTCCACTTT; CDR3aa: CASSLKGDNSPLHF
d_gene: TRBD2; v_gene: TRBV27; abundance: NA; j_gene: TRBJ2-1; CDR3nt: TGTGCCAGCAGTTTTAGTGGTTCGGGGGGAGATGAGCAGTTCTTC; CDR3aa: CASSFSGSGGDEQFF
d_gene: NA; v_gene: TRBV7-3; abundance: NA; j_gene: TRBJ2-3; CDR3nt: TGTGCCAGCAGCTTCTGGGCAGGGAGGTCAGATACGCAGTATTTT; CDR3aa: CASSFWAGRSDTQYF
d_gene: NA; v_gene: TRBV28; abundance: once; j_gene: TRBJ2-4; CDR3nt: TGTGCCAGCAGTTACAGGGAAAACATTCAGTACTTC; CDR3aa: CASSYRENIQYF
d_gene: TRBD2; v_gene: TRBV5-1; abundance: NA; j_gene: TRBJ2-1; CDR3nt: TGCGCCAGCAGCCCCGGACTAGCCCCCCGCAATGAGCAGTTCTTC; CDR3aa: CASSPGLAPRNEQFF
d_gene: NA; v_gene: TRBV4-1; abundance: NA; j_gene: TRBJ1-5; CDR3nt: TGCGCCAGCAGCCTAAGACACAGTTCAGATCAGCCCCAGCATTTT; CDR3aa: CASSLRHSSDQPQHF